One and the same sample provided the 22 T cell receptor beta chains below, sequenced in a study of blood T cell repertoires in COVID-19. The protocol was immunoSEQ multiplex PCR, while the TCRdb copy is restricted to in-frame clones and leaves out a portion. The data contain 200,000 to 250,000 clones, 86% of them singletons. Sequenced: PBMCs or T cells enriched from blood (not recorded which). Receptor source: a woman between 50 and 59 years old who had recovered from COVID-19.

V and J are TRBV7-2 and TRBJ2-7, with TRBD2 matching over 12 bases. The CDR3 consists of 18 residues. Unmatched junction bases numbered 14, after V lost 4 bases and J lost 4 bases. Per the germline V gene, CDR1 is SGHTA and CDR2 is FQGNSA. The CDR3: CASSYKTSGSVAVYEQYF. As DNA, the CDR3 is TGTGCCAGCAGCTATAAGACTAGCGGGAGTGTAGCGGTTTACGAGCAGTACTTC.

The rearrangement joins TRBV6-5 to TRBJ2-7; the D is unclear. The V and J ends lost 3 bases and 4 bases respectively, with 10 bases between them. The length of the CDR3 is 13 residues. The V gene's germline CDR1 is MNHEY and CDR2 SVGAGI. CDR3 region: CASSYAQAYEQYF. The DNA of the CDR3 is TGTGCCAGCAGTTATGCCCAAGCTTACGAGCAGTACTTC.

With respect to this clone: Different DNA sequences within this sample yield the same CDR3. The rearrangement links TRBV5-1 to TRBJ1-1; 7 positions agree with TRBD1. The CDR3 has 14 amino acids. Germline V lookup: CDR1 SGHRS, CDR2 YFSETQ. V lost 0 bases and J lost 4; bases outside the gene matches: 3. In DNA form, the CDR3 reads TGCGCCAGCAGCTTGGGACAGGGATCCACTGAAGCTTTCTTT. This translates into CASSLGQGSTEAFF.

The CDR3 region has the DNA TGTGCCAGCAGTTTAGCGGGGACAGGGTCCGGAAACACCATATATTTT. It translates to CASSLAGTGSGNTIYF. The chain is built from TRBV28 and TRBJ1-3; 9 nucleotides agree with TRBD1. V shed 2 bases and J 4 bases; nucleotides not matched to a gene: 6. The CDR3 has 16 amino acids. Per the germline V gene, CDR1 is MDHEN and CDR2 is SYDVKM. The complete variable domain, with remaining parts taken from reference TRBV28 and TRBJ1-3, reads DVKVTQSSRYLVKRTGEKVFLECVQDMDHENMFWYRQDPGLGLRLIYFSYDVKMKEKGDIPEGYSVSREKKERFSLILESASTNQTSMYLCASSLAGTGSGNTIYFGEGSWLTVV.

V and J are TRBV4-1 and TRBJ2-1; TRBD1 matches at 7 bases. This CDR3 has 13 residues. The germline V gene encodes CDR1 MGHRA and CDR2 YSYEKL. Trimming removed 2 bases from V and 8 bases from J; junction bases left unmatched: 3. The CDR3 loop is CASSQYRGYEQFF. Here the CDR3 DNA reads TGCGCCAGCAGCCAATACAGGGGTTATGAGCAGTTCTTC.

The CDR3 sequence is CSALVGTGKTDTQYF. CDR3 nucleotide sequence: TGCAGCGCGTTGGTGGGGACAGGGAAAACAGATACGCAGTATTTT. V is TRBV29-1 and J is TRBJ2-3, with 9 bases fitting TRBD1. From germline, CDR1 is SQVTM and CDR2 ANQGSEA. The junction had 11 bases not matched to a gene; V was cut back by 7 bases and J by 3 bases. The CDR3 length is 15 residues.

V and J are TRBV7-6 and TRBJ2-5; 14 nucleotides agree with TRBD2. CDR1 and CDR2 from the germline V gene are SGHVS and FNYEAQ. The CDR3 contains 16 residues. V shed 5 bases and J 5 bases; nucleotides not matched to a gene: 7. The CDR3 sequence is CASSKGLAGERETQYF. Written as DNA, the CDR3 is TGTGCCAGCAGCAAGGGACTAGCGGGGGAACGGGAGACCCAGTACTTC.

V usage is TRBV7-2 and J usage is TRBJ2-5, with D maybe TRBD2 (5 bases). The CDR3 contains 14 residues. The germline V gene encodes CDR1 SGHTA and CDR2 FQGNSA. Trimming removed 4 bases from V and 1 base from J, with 10 bases in between. The CDR3 bases are TGTGCCAGCAGCTGGCGGGCAGCCCAAGAGACCCAGTACTTC. It encodes CASSWRAAQETQYF.

V usage is TRBV7-6 and J usage is TRBJ1-1; 7 nucleotides match TRBD1. Trimming at V came to 5 bases and at J to 0 bases, leaving 3 bases not matched to a gene. The germline gives CDR1 SGHVS, CDR2 FNYEAQ. This CDR3 has 14 residues. CDR3 sequence: CASSLGQLNTEAFF. CDR3 nucleotide sequence: TGTGCCAGCAGCCTGGGACAGCTGAACACTGAAGCTTTCTTT.

The chain recombines TRBV4-3 with TRBJ1-2; D possibly corresponds to TRBD1 (6 bases). The CDR3 runs to 16 residues. Trimming took 0 bases from V and 7 from J, leaving 18 bases between them. The germline V gene encodes CDR1 LGHNA and CDR2 YSLEER. In DNA, the CDR3 is TGCGCCAGCAGCCAAGATATTGGTGGGGGCCGGGGTGGCTACACCTTC. Translation: CASSQDIGGGRGGYTF.

The chain is built from TRBV19 and TRBJ1-5, with D possibly being TRBD1 (6 bases). In germline, CDR1 is LNHDA, CDR2 SQIVND (reference sequence). V shed 5 bases and J shed 2 bases, with 13 bases lying between them. This CDR3 spans 15 amino acids. This CDR3 is CASSGGRQGNQPQHF. CDR3 DNA sequence: TGTGCCAGTAGTGGGGGAAGACAGGGCAATCAGCCCCAGCATTTT.

V usage is TRBV12-3 or TRBV12-4 and J usage is TRBJ2-7; D might be TRBD1 (5 bases). The germline V and J ends were trimmed by 3 bases and 6 bases, with 12 bases remaining between them. The CDR3 is 13 amino acids. CDR3 sequence reads: CASSFFLQGEQYF. The DNA for the CDR3 is TGTGCCAGCAGTTTTTTTCTGCAGGGCGAGCAGTACTTC.

This chain links TRBV11-3 with TRBJ1-1, with 8 bases matching TRBD1. Germline V gene lookup returns CDR1 SGHNT and CDR2 YENEEA. The length of the CDR3 is 17 residues. Trimming took 1 base from V and 0 from J; bases not matched to a gene: 7. CDR3 amino acids: CASSLARDRLMNTEAFF. For the CDR3, the DNA is TGTGCCAGCAGCTTAGCCCGGGACAGGCTCATGAACACTGAAGCTTTCTTT.

This clone was seen just once. V is TRBV6-5 and J is TRBJ2-1, with D unresolved. Germline V lookup: CDR1 MNHEY, CDR2 SVGAGI. The V and J ends lost 0 bases and 4 bases respectively, with 7 bases between them. The CDR3 is 14 amino acids. For the CDR3, the DNA is TGTGCCAGCAGTTACTCGGGCGAGTACAATGAGCAGTTCTTC. As protein: CASSYSGEYNEQFF.

The chain carries TRBV7-9 and TRBJ2-7; D not resolved. V was trimmed by 3 bases and J by 6 bases, leaving 9 bases between them. The CDR3 runs to 12 residues. CDR1 SEHNR and CDR2 FQNEAQ come from the germline V gene (reference sequence). This CDR3 reads CASSFFGPEQYF. The CDR3 DNA is TGTGCCAGCAGCTTTTTTGGCCCCGAGCAGTACTTC.

The CDR3 protein is CASSLAARRDEQFF. The CDR3 DNA is TGTGCCAGCAGCTTAGCAGCAAGGAGGGATGAGCAGTTCTTC. The J gene is TRBJ2-1, the V gene TRBV7-2; TRBD2 is a possible D gene (6 bases). Trimming cost V 0 bases and J 8 bases, with 11 bases left between them. The CDR3 sequence is 14 residues long. Germline assignment: CDR1 SGHTA and CDR2 FQGNSA.

The CDR3: CASSSRDRVGSGNTIYF. The DNA of the CDR3 is TGTGCCAGCAGCAGCCGGGACAGGGTTGGCTCTGGAAACACCATATATTTT. The rearrangement uses TRBV3-1 (or the pseudogene TRBV3-2) and TRBJ1-3, with 9 bases identical to TRBD1. V lost 5 bases to trimming and J lost 0 bases; unmatched junction nucleotides: 8. The CDR3 length is 17 residues. CDR1 LGHDT and CDR2 YNNKEL come from the germline V gene (reference sequence).

The V call is TRBV4-1, the J call TRBJ2-1, with 12 nucleotides matching TRBD1. The length of the CDR3 is 15 residues. Germline lookup yields CDR1 MGHRA and CDR2 YSYEKL. Unmatched junction bases numbered 1, after V lost 3 bases and J lost 4 bases. The CDR3 DNA is TGCGCCAGCAGCCAGGGACAGGGGGCATACAATGAGCAGTTCTTC. Protein sequence: CASSQGQGAYNEQFF.

The chain carries TRBV4-3 and TRBJ2-7, with TRBD1 as a possible D gene (6 bases). The CDR3 extends over 16 amino acids. Looked up from germline, CDR1 is LGHNA and CDR2 is YSLEER. The germline V and J ends were trimmed by 1 base and 1 base, with 14 bases remaining between them. The CDR3 DNA follows: TGCGCCAGCAGCCAAGTGGGCCAAGGGGGATCCTACGAGCAGTACTTC. Protein sequence: CASSQVGQGGSYEQYF.

The chain is built from TRBV19 and TRBJ1-5; D gene uncertain. Trimming took off 0 bases at V and 9 bases at J, with 15 bases between the two ends. The CDR3 contains 15 residues. CDR1 and CDR2 from the germline V gene are LNHDA and SQIVND (reference sequence). The CDR3 DNA is TGTGCCAGTAGTATAGATGACGGGGTTAGAGGGCCCCAGCATTTT. This gives the protein CASSIDDGVRGPQHF.

The chain uses TRBV6-1 and TRBJ2-2; 8 bases agree with TRBD1. The CDR3 sequence is 14 residues long. Germline lookup yields CDR1 MNHNS and CDR2 SASEGT. The trim removed 7 bases at V and 7 bases at J, leaving 8 bases unmatched. The CDR3 DNA is TGTGCCAGCACCGAGGGACAGGAGATCGGGGAGCTGTTTTTT. It specifies CASTEGQEIGELFF.

The V gene is TRBV28, the J gene TRBJ2-7; 10 positions agree with TRBD2. The V gene's germline CDR1 is MDHEN and CDR2 SYDVKM. The junction had 27 bases not matched to a gene; V was cut back by 8 bases and J by 5 bases. CDR3 length equals 20 residues. The chain's CDR3 is CASLPSRSGFLAGVGDEQYF. The CDR3 DNA is TGTGCCAGCTTACCCTCCCGCTCAGGGTTTCTAGCGGGAGTCGGGGACGAGCAGTACTTC.